Reported below is one T cell receptor (beta chain). No antigen is known for it. This specimen belongs to a study of Graves' ophthalmopathy and Graves' hyperthyroidism. Study-wide results and limits: This model predicted ophthalmopathy progression (sensitivity around 71%, specificity about 72%).

TCR beta CDR3 amplification used RNA transcripts. RT-PCR with HTBI primers came first, then second-round multiplex PCR. TCRdb re-analysed the multiplex PCR reads in MiXCR, keeping a single row per CDR3 protein. The sample holds some 350,000 distinct CDR3 sequences, roughly 15% seen once. If no ophthalmopathy appeared within 18 months of follow-up, hyperthyroidism was termed stable. The CDR3 runs 15 residues. The V gene end was trimmed by 1 base and the J gene end by 3 bases; junction bases not matched to a gene: 1. Germline assignment: CDR1 SGHNT and CDR2 YENEEA. This chain connects TRBV11-3 to TRBJ2-4, with TRBD1 matching 9 bases. Sequenced input: peripheral blood. This receptor was obtained from an adult woman with stable Graves' hyperthyroidism. For the CDR3, the DNA is TGTGCCAGCAGCTTAGGACAGGGGGGCAAAAACATTCAGTACTTC. Protein product: CASSLGQGGKNIQYF.